This T cell receptor (beta chain) emerged from a study of blood T cell repertoires in COVID-19 (dated by TCRdb to 2019 to 2021). About the study as a whole: Samples covering the acute and convalescent phases of COVID-19 were provided by collaborators in the United States, Italy and Spain. Where HLA class I and class II types were available, the types were taken from metadata supplied by the sample provider, not from assay-based typing. The samples were drawn from two sources: the first 160 participants of the ongoing ImmuneRACE study, and 1,200 or so subjects contributed by 6 global collaborators. Subjects who had been exposed to COVID-19, were actively infected with it, or had recovered from it provided the deeply sampled blood TCRbeta repertoires that made up the dataset. The repertoires were released in a freely available public database meant as a resource for research on the immune response to SARS-CoV-2. Sample metadata almost always included a de-identified subject ID, COVID-19 status, age in years and sex. The material from the prospective study consisted of cDNA or gDNA derived from T cells, B-cell-depleted T cells, or PBMCs.

The immunoSEQ Assay, a bias-controlled multiplex PCR, was used to amplify TCRbeta CDR3 regions from genomic DNA. On the study's bioinformatics: The number of nucleated cells in each sample was estimated by amplification of reference gene primers within the assay. To quantify the absolute abundance of each unique TCRbeta CDR3 rearrangement, sequence reads were collapsed and filtered. For each sample, productive Simpson clonality was calculated as the square root of Simpson's diversity index across productive rearrangements. The clones in this table, taken by TCRdb from immuneACCESS, are in-frame only. Not every clone is retained; where verified, under half of the shortfall comes from an unresolved V gene, and the cause of the rest is unknown. V, J and clone size were drawn from that table, and D and trimming were deduced from the DNA. Present in this sample are around 200,000 clones, about 87% of which were seen just once. Of the sample, 2.5% to 3% falls within the top ten clones.

Enrolling through a virtual design, the prospective study's participants ranged in age from roughly 18 to 89 years and lived across some 22 United States geographic areas. In the prospective study, cohorts were assigned on the basis of participant-reported clinical history obtained from a screening survey and a study questionnaire. For ImmuneRACE Cohort 3, a participant was defined as recovered based on two consecutive negative NP/OP PCR tests, clearance by a healthcare professional, or resolution of symptoms. Mobile phlebotomists in the prospective study collected whole blood, serum and a nasopharyngeal or oropharyngeal swab from every participant. Over a roughly two-month period, participants in the prospective study had the option of providing additional blood draws and questionnaires. Blood samples from the prospective study were shipped frozen or at room temperature prior to DNA extraction.

Broad study findings and their caveats: The quantity of clinical and demographic metadata differed by source and by participant and was supplied without curation.

As for this clone: The target of this receptor is not known. One base away there is no much larger clone; base qualities are not given.

The origin of this receptor is a woman in her twenties or thirties who had recovered from COVID-19. The sequencing input was PBMCs or T cells enriched from blood (not recorded which).

Here the CDR3 is given as CASSVWAGDEKLFF. The sequence in DNA is TGTGCCAGCAGCGTATGGGCAGGGGATGAAAAACTGTTTTTT. The chain uses TRBV9 and TRBJ1-4; D gene: possibly TRBD1, on 6 matching bases. The CDR3, from cysteine to phenylalanine, totals 14 residues. Only CDR3 DNA is held: 42 bases, read in frame from base 1. Via the germline V gene, CDR1 is SGDLS and CDR2 YYNGEE. The trim is 1 base for V and 6 bases for J, with a gap of 10 bases between the germline ends.